Below, 30 T cell receptor beta chains from the same sample are listed, as sequenced in a study of control samples from healthy donors and cancer patients. Profiled with immunoSEQ multiplex PCR; TCRdb holds only in-frame clones, not every one. The table includes under 200,000 clones, around 92% detected once. Sequencing was done on a sample of blood. Receptors originate from a woman aged 25 to 45 in good health.

This chain links TRBV6-2 or TRBV6-3 with TRBJ2-1; no firm D call. Germline V CDR1 and CDR2: MNHEY, SVGEGT. The CDR3 covers 14 residues. Deletions cut 6 bases from V and 0 bases from J, with 9 bases between. The CDR3 region is CASSVSSSYNEQFF. The CDR3 coding sequence is TGTGCCAGCAGCGTCTCGAGCTCCTACAATGAGCAGTTCTTC.

The chain combines TRBV18 with TRBJ1-3; D unclear. V was clipped by 3 bases and J by 0 bases, with 12 bases between them. This CDR3 has 16 residues. Germline lookup yields CDR1 KGHSH and CDR2 LQKENI. CDR3 coding DNA: TGTGCCAGCTCACCTACTTACGCGAGCTCTGGAAACACCATATATTTT. This translates into CASSPTYASSGNTIYF.

The CDR3 here is CASSLDTYGYTF. CDR3 DNA: TGCGCCAGCAGCTTGGACACCTATGGCTACACCTTC. The rearrangement uses TRBV5-1 and TRBJ1-2; D gene uncertain. Trimming cost V 0 bases and J 4 bases, with 4 bases left between them. This CDR3 is built from 12 residues. CDR1 SGHRS and CDR2 YFSETQ come from the germline V gene.

In its sample, this clone was seen once. At the DNA level, this CDR3 is encoded by other sequences in the same sample as well. The chain recombines TRBV2 with TRBJ2-7; 12 bases line up with TRBD2. Germline values: CDR1 SNHLY, CDR2 FYNNEI. With 4 bases clipped from V and 3 bases from J, the junction kept 1 base outside the gene matches. This CDR3 contains 14 residues. CDR3 nucleotide sequence: TGTGCCAGCAGTGGACTAGCGGGAGTCTACGAGCAGTACTTC. It encodes CASSGLAGVYEQYF.

A word on this clone: A read error may produce the germline difference seen at one junction end. The chain combines TRBV7-7 with TRBJ2-2; the match to TRBD1 covers 8 bases. The CDR3 totals 16 residues. Germline V gene sequence: CDR1 SSHAT, CDR2 FNYEAQ (reference sequence). The CDR3 DNA is TGTGCTAGCACCCTGACCGGGACAGGGAACACCGGGGAGCTGTTTTTT. This encodes CASTLTGTGNTGELFF.

This chain joins TRBV19 and TRBJ1-2; D not certain. With 3 bases removed from V and 0 bases from J, the gap between germline ends came to 8 bases. CDR3 length: 14 amino acids. The V gene's germline CDR1 is LNHDA and CDR2 SQIVND (reference sequence). CDR3 region: CASSIRKTNYGYTF. CDR3 DNA sequence: TGTGCCAGTAGTATCAGGAAGACTAACTATGGCTACACCTTC.

This rearrangement joins TRBV11-2 to TRBJ2-7; 11 bases fit TRBD1. Per germline, CDR1 SGHAT and CDR2 FQNNGV. V trimming: 5 bases; J trimming: 5 bases; junction bases outside the gene matches: 11. The CDR3 length is 16 residues. The CDR3 is CASSVEPGQGVHEQYF. The CDR3 coding sequence is TGTGCCAGCAGCGTGGAGCCGGGACAGGGGGTCCACGAGCAGTACTTC.

The rearrangement uses TRBV6-5 and TRBJ1-3; 9 bases map to TRBD1. The CDR3 runs to 14 residues. CDR1 is MNHEY, CDR2 SVGAGI, per germline. V trimming: 7 bases; J trimming: 4 bases; junction bases outside the gene matches: 5. The CDR3 sequence: CASTQGQGGNTIYF. Written as DNA, the CDR3 is TGTGCCAGCACCCAGGGACAGGGCGGAAACACCATATATTTT.

This clone came up once. The V gene is TRBV7-2, the J gene TRBJ2-4; a weak D match, TRBD2 (6 bases). CDR1 is SGHTA and CDR2 is FQGNSA in the germline V gene. The CDR3 loop spans 14 amino acids. The V gene lost 4 bases and the J gene lost 1 base, with 8 bases spanning the gap. Written as DNA, the CDR3 is TGTGCCAGCAGCTACGGGAGCGCCAAAAACATTCAGTACTTC. This gives the protein CASSYGSAKNIQYF. The full variable domain, in which reference TRBV7-2 and TRBJ2-4 provide the parts outside the CDR3, is GAGVSQSPSNKVTEKGKDVELRCDPISGHTALYWYRQSLGQGLEFLIYFQGNSAPDKSGLPSDRFSAERTGGSVSTLTIQRTQQEDSAVYLCASSYGSAKNIQYFGAGTRLSVL.

This clone was picked up one time. The chain couples TRBV7-2 to TRBJ2-7; 7 nucleotides agree with TRBD1. Germline V gene lookup returns CDR1 SGHTA and CDR2 FQGNSA. The CDR3 contains 13 residues. The junction had 1 base not matched to a gene; V was cut back by 2 bases and J by 3 bases. The CDR3 is CASSLWDSYEQYF. Here the CDR3 DNA reads TGTGCCAGCAGCTTATGGGACAGCTACGAGCAGTACTTC.

The chain uses TRBV2 and TRBJ2-1; 8 bases map to TRBD2. Germline V gene lookup returns CDR1 SNHLY and CDR2 FYNNEI. V shed 6 bases, J shed 9 bases, and the junction held 4 bases outside the gene matches. The CDR3 totals 12 residues. Here the CDR3 DNA reads TGTGCCAGCAGGTCTAGCGGGCCTGAGCAGTTCTTC. Protein sequence: CASRSSGPEQFF.

This chain links TRBV19 with TRBJ1-5, with 8 bases that match TRBD1. CDR1 and CDR2 (germline): LNHDA, SQIVND (reference sequence). The CDR3 has 14 residues. J gave up 6 bases and V 5 bases, and 6 bases lay outside the gene matches. CDR3 nucleotides: TGTGCCAGTAGTGCGGACAGGGCACCTCAGCCCCAGCATTTT. This gives the protein CASSADRAPQPQHF.

The rearrangement uses TRBV7-9 and TRBJ1-2; TRBD1 is a possible D gene (5 bases). Germline CDR1 SEHNR, CDR2 FQNEAQ (reference sequence). The CDR3 spans 13 residues. V lost 1 base and J 6 bases, leaving 9 bases between the germline ends. The CDR3 loop reads CASSLEGPNGYTF. In DNA, the CDR3 is TGTGCCAGCAGCTTAGAGGGGCCCAATGGCTACACCTTC.

The chain carries TRBV18 and TRBJ1-2; D not resolved. Trimming cost V 1 base and J 8 bases, with 17 bases left between them. Germline values: CDR1 KGHSH, CDR2 LQKENI. CDR3 length: 15 amino acids. The CDR3 protein is CASSPRSPGGGGYTF. CDR3 DNA sequence: TGTGCCAGCTCACCACGTTCTCCGGGAGGAGGCGGCTACACCTTC.

The genes are TRBV6-6 and TRBJ2-2, with 9 bases identical to TRBD2. The germline gives CDR1 MNHNY, CDR2 SVGAGI (reference sequence). CDR3 length: 15 residues. Trimming removed 5 bases from V and 0 bases from J; junction bases left unmatched: 1. The CDR3 loop reads CASSLAGSNTGELFF. CDR3 DNA sequence: TGTGCCAGCAGTCTAGCGGGGTCGAACACCGGGGAGCTGTTTTTT.

V is TRBV5-4 and J is TRBJ1-6, with 9 bases aligning to TRBD1. V trimming: 4 bases; J trimming: 7 bases; junction bases outside the gene matches: 9. The CDR3 extends over 16 amino acids. In germline, CDR1 is SGHNT, CDR2 YYREEE (reference sequence). Here the CDR3 reads CASSTQTGTGNSPLHF. The CDR3, as DNA: TGTGCCAGCAGCACACAAACCGGGACAGGGAATTCACCCCTCCACTTT.

This clone has more than one count but fewer than ten. This sequence joins TRBV9 and TRBJ2-5, with 8 bases that match TRBD2. Trimming cost V 0 bases and J 5 bases; bases outside gene matches: 6. The CDR3 is made up of 15 amino acids. Germline V CDR1 and CDR2: SGDLS, YYNGEE. The CDR3 DNA is TGTGCCAGCAGCGTAGCGGGGGGGCCGTGGGAGACCCAGTACTTC. It encodes CASSVAGGPWETQYF. The complete variable domain, with remaining parts taken from reference TRBV9 and TRBJ2-5, reads DSGVTQTPKHLITATGQRVTLRCSPRSGDLSVYWYQQSLDQGLQFLIQYYNGEERAKGNILERFSAQQFPDLHSELNLSSLELGDSALYFCASSVAGGPWETQYFGPGTRLLVL.

This rearrangement joins TRBV6-6 to TRBJ2-1, with 12 bases identical to TRBD2. V was clipped by 5 bases and J by 2 bases; unmatched bases: 4. This CDR3 comprises 16 residues. Germline CDR1 is MNHNY and CDR2 is SVGAGI (reference sequence). The CDR3 DNA sequence: TGTGCCAGCAGTCCGGCTAGCGGGGGGGCCTACAATGAGCAGTTCTTC. Its protein product is CASSPASGGAYNEQFF.

In the case of this clone: The same CDR3 can be traced to other DNA sequences in this sample. The CDR3 sequence is CASSLFGSGNTIYF. In DNA, the CDR3 is TGTGCCAGCAGTTTATTCGGGAGTGGAAACACCATATATTTT. The J gene is TRBJ1-3, the V gene TRBV28; D is unresolved. Germline V gene lookup returns CDR1 MDHEN and CDR2 SYDVKM. The CDR3 has 14 residues. Trimming shortened V by 1 base and J by 3 bases, and 7 bases separated the two germline ends.

The V call is TRBV28, the J call TRBJ2-7, with 7 bases matching TRBD2. Germline loops: CDR1 MDHEN, CDR2 SYDVKM. V lost 2 bases, J lost 2 bases, and 6 bases stayed unmatched. The CDR3 is 15 amino acids. The CDR3 is CASSLIRGVAYEQYF. The CDR3 nucleotides read TGTGCCAGCAGTTTAATTCGGGGGGTTGCCTACGAGCAGTACTTC. The whole variable domain, filled in from reference TRBV28 and TRBJ2-7, reads DVKVTQSSRYLVKRTGEKVFLECVQDMDHENMFWYRQDPGLGLRLIYFSYDVKMKEKGDIPEGYSVSREKKERFSLILESASTNQTSMYLCASSLIRGVAYEQYFGPGTRLTVT.

The V gene is TRBV27, the J gene TRBJ1-2, with 10 bases lining up with TRBD1. CDR1 is MNHEY, CDR2 SMNVEV, per germline (reference sequence). The CDR3 loop spans 13 amino acids. V lost 5 bases, J lost 8 bases, and 5 bases stayed unmatched. CDR3 sequence (DNA): TGTGCCAGCAGTCCCGACAGGGGGCGCGGCTACACCTTC. This gives the protein CASSPDRGRGYTF.

The rearrangement uses TRBV19 and TRBJ1-1, with 9 bases aligning to TRBD1. The V segment lost 4 bases and the J segment 5 bases; nucleotides outside the gene matches: 8. Germline CDR1 reads LNHDA; CDR2 reads SQIVND (reference sequence). The CDR3 consists of 15 residues. The chain's CDR3 is CASSTPGQGETEAFF. CDR3 DNA sequence: TGTGCCAGTAGTACCCCGGGACAGGGAGAGACTGAAGCTTTCTTT.

The V call is TRBV3-1 (or the pseudogene TRBV3-2), the J call TRBJ1-2, with D perhaps matching TRBD1 (5 bases). The germline gives CDR1 LGHDT, CDR2 YNNKEL (reference sequence). V shed 0 bases and J shed 4 bases, with 9 bases lying between them. The CDR3 has 14 amino acids. CDR3 in DNA: TGTGCCAGCAGCCAAGATGGGAGGGGCTATGGCTACACCTTC. Translation gives CASSQDGRGYGYTF.

The rearrangement links TRBV5-1 to TRBJ2-7, with D tentatively TRBD1 (5 bases). Germline loops: CDR1 SGHRS, CDR2 YFSETQ. The CDR3 is 14 residues long. V was clipped by 0 bases and J by 1 base, with 8 bases between them. This CDR3 is CASSLEGVSYEQYF. The CDR3, as DNA: TGCGCCAGCAGCTTGGAAGGGGTTTCCTACGAGCAGTACTTC.

The chain has TRBV21-1 and TRBJ2-7; TRBD2 is the table's D call and was not checked against the DNA. TRBV21-1 is classified as a pseudogene. CDR3 length: 13 residues. CDR3 region: CAGGLAGGNEQYF. CDR3 DNA sequence: TGTGCCGGAGGACTAGCGGGAGGAAACGAGCAGTACTTC.

The V call is TRBV12-3 or TRBV12-4, the J call TRBJ1-1; 7 bases fit TRBD1. V dropped 5 bases and J dropped 11; count of bases not matched to a gene: 11. The CDR3 has 13 amino acids. CDR3 protein: CASSMDRRGRAFF. CDR3 nucleotides: TGTGCCAGCAGTATGGACAGGAGGGGTAGGGCTTTCTTT.

This clone showed up just a few times. V usage is TRBV5-6 and J usage is TRBJ1-2; the D gene is possibly TRBD1 (6 bases). The CDR3 runs to 13 residues. CDR1 and CDR2 from the germline V gene are SGHDT and YYEEEE. V lost 5 bases to trimming and J lost 4 bases, with 12 bases between them. The chain's CDR3 is CASRSDSFYGYTF. The DNA of the CDR3 is TGTGCCAGCAGGTCGGACAGCTTCTATGGCTACACCTTC.

The gene calls are TRBV5-1 and TRBJ1-4; D is perhaps TRBD1 (6 bases). CDR1 and CDR2 (germline): SGHRS, YFSETQ. V was trimmed by 0 bases and J by 4 bases, leaving 7 bases between them. The CDR3 contains 14 residues. The CDR3 bases are TGCGCCAGCAGCTTGGGGACAGATAATGAAAAACTGTTTTTT. Translated, it gives CASSLGTDNEKLFF.

V gene TRBV4-3 combines with J gene TRBJ2-6, with D unresolved. Trimming pared 3 bases from V and 0 bases from J, leaving 6 bases between. CDR1 is LGHNA, CDR2 YSLEER, per germline. The CDR3 has 15 amino acids. CDR3 in DNA: TGCGCCAGCAGCCAGGAAGTCTCTGGGGCCAACGTCCTGACTTTC. Its protein is CASSQEVSGANVLTF.

As concerns this clone: A much larger clone lies a single base off, so this may be a read error. This chain connects TRBV2 to TRBJ2-2; D tentatively reads TRBD1 or TRBD2 (5 bases each). Trimming shortened V by 1 base and J by 7 bases, and 7 bases separated the two germline ends. Germline V gene sequence: CDR1 SNHLY, CDR2 FYNNEI. The CDR3 consists of 13 residues. The CDR3 is CASSEVGGGELFF. CDR3 DNA: TGTGCCAGCAGTGAAGTTGGGGGCGGGGAGCTGTTTTTT.